Below, one TCR beta chain is given with its context. Its antigen remains unknown. The CDR3 spans 12 residues. Germline values: CDR1 MDHEN, CDR2 SYDVKM. Trimming removed 7 bases at V and 2 bases at J, with 8 bases between. The record originates from a study of cytomegalovirus exposure and HLA in healthy donors. Whole-study results and caveats: Earlier results showed most TCR beta V segments being productive about 87% or about 30% of the time. Some V segments, TRBV6-2 and TRBV6-3 among them, were indistinguishable and were therefore excluded. A list of 150 to 200 TCR beta chains associated with cytomegalovirus was given.

Primers included in the PCR were 60 Vbeta and 13 Jbeta primers. The protocol was immunoSEQ multiplex PCR, while the TCRdb copy is restricted to in-frame clones and leaves out a portion. The sample consists of 120,000 to 150,000 clones, around 66% of them appearing once. The sequenced sample was PBMCs. The gene calls are TRBV28 and TRBJ1-2; a possible D gene is TRBD1 (6 bases). This TCR was sampled from a woman in her 30s in good health and CMV-seropositive. CDR3 sequence reads: CASKQGNYGYTF. The CDR3 coding sequence is TGTGCCAGCAAACAGGGAAACTATGGCTACACCTTC.